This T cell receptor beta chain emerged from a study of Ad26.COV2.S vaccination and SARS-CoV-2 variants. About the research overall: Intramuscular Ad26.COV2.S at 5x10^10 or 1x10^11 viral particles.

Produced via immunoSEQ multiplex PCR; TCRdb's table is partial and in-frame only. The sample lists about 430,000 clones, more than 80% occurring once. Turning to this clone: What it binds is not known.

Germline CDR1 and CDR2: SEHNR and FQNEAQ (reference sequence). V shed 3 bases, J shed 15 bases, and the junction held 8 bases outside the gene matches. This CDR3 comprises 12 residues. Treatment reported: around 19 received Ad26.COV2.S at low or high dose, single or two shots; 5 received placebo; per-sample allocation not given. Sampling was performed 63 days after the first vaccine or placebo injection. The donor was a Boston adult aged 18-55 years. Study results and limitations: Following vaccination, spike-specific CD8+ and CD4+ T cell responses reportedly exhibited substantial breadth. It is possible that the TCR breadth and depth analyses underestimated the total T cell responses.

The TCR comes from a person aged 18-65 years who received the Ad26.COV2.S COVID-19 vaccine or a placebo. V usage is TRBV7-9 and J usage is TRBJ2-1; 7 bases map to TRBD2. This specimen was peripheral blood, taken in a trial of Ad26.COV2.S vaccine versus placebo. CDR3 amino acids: CASSFSGTIWFF. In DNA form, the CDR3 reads TGTGCCAGCAGCTTCAGCGGGACTATCTGGTTCTTC.